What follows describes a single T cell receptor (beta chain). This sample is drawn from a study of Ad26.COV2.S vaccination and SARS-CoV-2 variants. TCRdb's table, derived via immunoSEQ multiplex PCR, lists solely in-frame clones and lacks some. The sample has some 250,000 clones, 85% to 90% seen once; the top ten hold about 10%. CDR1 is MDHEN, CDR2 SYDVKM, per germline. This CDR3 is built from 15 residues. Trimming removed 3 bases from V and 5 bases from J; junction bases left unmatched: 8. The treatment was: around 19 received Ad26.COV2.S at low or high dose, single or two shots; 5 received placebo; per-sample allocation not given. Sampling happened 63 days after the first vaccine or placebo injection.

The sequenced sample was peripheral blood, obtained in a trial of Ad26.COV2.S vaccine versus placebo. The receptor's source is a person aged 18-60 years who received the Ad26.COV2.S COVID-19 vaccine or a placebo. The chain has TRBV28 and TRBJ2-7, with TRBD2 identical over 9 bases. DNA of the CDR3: TGTGCCAGCAGTTTTCGATTGCGGGAGGGCAACGAGCAGTACTTC. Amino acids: CASSFRLREGNEQYF. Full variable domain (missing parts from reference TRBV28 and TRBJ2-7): DVKVTQSSRYLVKRTGEKVFLECVQDMDHENMFWYRQDPGLGLRLIYFSYDVKMKEKGDIPEGYSVSREKKERFSLILESASTNQTSMYLCASSFRLREGNEQYFGPGTRLTVT.